This T cell receptor beta chain is from a study of blood T cell repertoires in COVID-19. Study background: The analysed material was cDNA or gDNA that came from T cells, B-cell-depleted T cells, or PBMCs.

The CDR3 spans 16 residues. The V and J ends lost 5 bases and 0 bases, in that order; junction bases with no gene match: 7. Germline CDR1 reads SGHTA; CDR2 reads FQGTGA. Here immunoSEQ multiplex PCR was the method, and the copy in TCRdb shows in-frame clones only, minus some. The data contain 120,000 or so clones, around 83% of them singletons. Material for sequencing was peripheral blood. This receptor was obtained from a man of 80 years or more with active or convalescent COVID-19. The J gene is TRBJ1-5, the V gene TRBV7-3; 7 bases are shared with TRBD1. The CDR3 here is CASSPLTGTSNQPQHF. As DNA, the CDR3 is TGTGCCAGCAGCCCCTTGACAGGGACTAGCAATCAGCCCCAGCATTTT.